A single sample gave rise to the 25 T cell receptor beta chains below, sequenced in a study of blood T cell repertoires in COVID-19. This table comes from immunoSEQ multiplex PCR, and its TCRdb copy is limited to in-frame clones, with some not included. In the table there are approximately 270,000 clones, around 93% of which are singletons. Sequences were obtained from PBMCs or T cells enriched from blood (not recorded which). Source of these receptors: a human donor in a cohort exposed to, infected with or recovered from COVID-19 (not recorded which). The donor label of this sample is uncertain.

This chain uses TRBV11-2 with TRBJ1-1; 7 bases line up with TRBD1. The CDR3 has 16 residues. Per the germline V gene, CDR1 is SGHAT and CDR2 is FQNNGV. Trimming cost V 5 bases and J 6 bases; bases outside gene matches: 15. The CDR3 sequence is CASSRGTGERAPEAFF. The CDR3 coding sequence is TGTGCCAGCAGCCGCGGAACAGGGGAAAGGGCCCCTGAAGCTTTCTTT.

The V and J genes are TRBV6-4 and TRBJ2-7; a possible D gene is TRBD1 (6 bases). CDR3 length equals 17 residues. V lost 3 bases, J lost 3 bases, and 21 bases lay in between. The germline V gene encodes CDR1 MRHNA and CDR2 SNTAGT. The CDR3 DNA reads as TGTGCCAGCAGTGAGCTCAACAGGGTCTCCAACTACTACGAGCAGTACTTC. Translating it yields CASSELNRVSNYYEQYF.

The V and J genes are TRBV7-8 and TRBJ1-2, with 11 bases aligning to TRBD1. Germline CDR1 and CDR2: SGHVS and FQNEAQ. V lost 0 bases and J lost 4; bases outside the gene matches: 10. This CDR3 comprises 18 residues. The CDR3 region has the DNA TGTGCCAGCAGCTTAGCCAGGACAGGGGGCTTAAGGGGCTATGGCTACACCTTC. Residues: CASSLARTGGLRGYGYTF.

The chain uses TRBV27 and TRBJ1-4; D remains ambiguous. Deletions cut 3 bases from V and 4 bases from J, with 6 bases between. Germline CDR1 is MNHEY and CDR2 is SMNVEV (reference sequence). The CDR3 loop spans 13 amino acids. CDR3 sequence: CASSLSGNEKLFF. CDR3 coding DNA: TGTGCCAGCAGTTTGTCCGGTAATGAAAAACTGTTTTTT.

The chain links TRBV7-2 to TRBJ1-4, with 7 bases fitting TRBD1. V shed 1 base, J shed 7 bases, and the junction held 3 bases outside the gene matches. Germline V gene lookup returns CDR1 SGHTA and CDR2 FQGNSA. The CDR3 runs to 14 residues. As DNA, the CDR3 is TGTGCCAGCAGCTTAGGTCAGGGGGGTGAAAAACTGTTTTTT. Its translation: CASSLGQGGEKLFF. Variable domain in full (rest from reference TRBV7-2 and TRBJ1-4): GAGVSQSPSNKVTEKGKDVELRCDPISGHTALYWYRQSLGQGLEFLIYFQGNSAPDKSGLPSDRFSAERTGGSVSTLTIQRTQQEDSAVYLCASSLGQGGEKLFFGSGTQLSVL.

The chain is built from TRBV12-5 and TRBJ1-1; possibly TRBD1 for D (5 bases). V was cut by 0 bases and J by 1 base, with 15 bases left in between. Per the germline V gene, CDR1 is LGHNT and CDR2 is FRNRAP. This CDR3 contains 17 residues. The CDR3 region has the DNA TGTGCTAGTGGTTTGGTACAGGTCCCCGCAGGGAACACTGAAGCTTTCTTT. Translation: CASGLVQVPAGNTEAFF.

The CDR3 region is CASSAVTEAFF. CDR3 nucleotides: TGTGCCAGCAGCGCAGTCACTGAAGCTTTCTTT. V and J are TRBV7-9 and TRBJ1-1; D not certain. The CDR3 length is 11 residues. V was trimmed by 5 bases and J by 4 bases, leaving 5 bases between them. Germline V gene data show CDR1 as SEHNR and CDR2 as FQNEAQ (reference sequence). Using reference TRBV7-9 and TRBJ1-1 for the parts outside the CDR3, the full variable domain is DTGVSQNPRHKITKRGQNVTFRCDPISEHNRLYWYRQTLGQGPEFLTYFQNEAQLEKSRLLSDRFSAERPKGSFSTLEIQRTEQGDSAMYLCASSAVTEAFFGQGTRLTVV.

This clone was seen a single time. The chain is built from TRBV4-1 and TRBJ1-1; the match to TRBD1 covers 10 bases. This CDR3 contains 15 residues. With 1 base clipped from V and 6 bases from J, the junction kept 5 bases outside the gene matches. Germline V gene lookup returns CDR1 MGHRA and CDR2 YSYEKL. This CDR3 reads CASSQAGQGFPEAFF. The CDR3 nucleotides read TGCGCCAGCAGCCAAGCGGGACAGGGGTTCCCTGAAGCTTTCTTT.

As DNA, the CDR3 is TGTGCCAGCAGCCAGGGACAGGGAGGGAGAATCTATGGCTACACCTTC. Residues: CASSQGQGGRIYGYTF. The J gene is TRBJ1-2, the V gene TRBV3-1 (or the pseudogene TRBV3-2); 9 nucleotides line up with TRBD1. With 3 bases clipped from V and 4 bases from J, the junction kept 9 bases outside the gene matches. Germline CDR1 and CDR2: LGHDT and YNNKEL (reference sequence). The length of the CDR3 is 16 residues.

The DNA of the CDR3 is TGTGCCAGCAGGAGAGGGCGTCTTCAAGAGACCCAGTACTTC. Its protein product is CASRRGRLQETQYF. This chain uses TRBV6-5 with TRBJ2-5; D possibly corresponds to TRBD2 (5 bases). Germline CDR1 MNHEY, CDR2 SVGAGI. Trimming shortened V by 6 bases and J by 2 bases, and 13 bases separated the two germline ends. This CDR3 spans 14 amino acids.

Turning to this clone: The junction differs from germline at one of its ends, possibly a read error. The chain joins TRBV5-6 to TRBJ1-5; D gene unclear. CDR3 length: 11 amino acids. The germline CDR1 and CDR2 sequences are SGHDT and YYEEEE. In DNA form, the CDR3 reads TGTGCCAGCAGCTTGGGGATTGAGGAAACTTTT. The encoded protein is CASSLGIEETF.

The CDR3 loop reads CAISGQGPEKLFF. CDR3 nucleotides: TGTGCCATCAGTGGGCAGGGTCCTGAAAAACTGTTTTTT. The chain links TRBV10-3 to TRBJ1-4; possibly TRBD1 for D (5 bases). The germline CDR1 and CDR2 sequences are ENHRY and SYGVKD. The CDR3 covers 13 residues. The V and J ends lost 4 bases and 7 bases respectively, with 10 bases between them.

The chain employs TRBV19 and TRBJ2-2; TRBD2 aligns across 10 bases. Germline V gene lookup returns CDR1 LNHDA and CDR2 SQIVND (reference sequence). This CDR3 is 17 amino acids long. V shed 1 base and J 6 bases; nucleotides not matched to a gene: 8. The CDR3 DNA reads as TGTGCCAGTAGTATAGGAAGCGGGGGGGCCCGGTCCGGGGAGCTGTTTTTT. Its translation is CASSIGSGGARSGELFF.

The chain recombines TRBV5-1 with TRBJ1-1, with D unclear. The CDR3 has 15 residues. Germline CDR1 SGHRS, CDR2 YFSETQ. Trimming cost V 2 bases and J 3 bases, with 14 bases left between them. Here the CDR3 DNA reads TGCGCCAGCAGCTTAGAAATGGGGAGTGACACTGAAGCTTTCTTT. This sequence encodes CASSLEMGSDTEAFF.

This rearrangement joins TRBV4-1 to TRBJ1-1; TRBD1 matches 7 bases. Trimming at V came to 1 base and at J to 0 bases, leaving 11 bases not matched to a gene. This CDR3 region has 18 residues. Per germline, CDR1 MGHRA and CDR2 YSYEKL. CDR3 nucleotides: TGCGCCAGCAGCCAAGGGAGACCCCGGGACAGCTTGAACACTGAAGCTTTCTTT. Protein: CASSQGRPRDSLNTEAFF.

This rearrangement joins TRBV27 to TRBJ1-2; D is ambiguous. Germline V gene data show CDR1 as MNHEY and CDR2 as SMNVEV (reference sequence). This CDR3 comprises 15 residues. The V gene lost 0 bases and the J gene lost 8 bases, with 16 bases spanning the gap. The CDR3 coding sequence is TGTGCCAGCAGTTTATCTAGAGGCGGAAAATCCGGCTACACCTTC. This codes for CASSLSRGGKSGYTF.

The chain recombines TRBV7-2 with TRBJ2-7; no firm D call. CDR1 SGHTA and CDR2 FQGNSA come from the germline V gene. The CDR3 is 17 residues long. With 1 base removed from V and 3 bases from J, the gap between germline ends came to 19 bases. The CDR3 sequence: CASSLGKKRYIDYEQYF. The CDR3 DNA follows: TGTGCCAGCAGCTTAGGCAAAAAGAGGTATATAGACTACGAGCAGTACTTC.

The rearrangement joins TRBV6-5 to TRBJ2-7, with 11 nucleotides matching TRBD2. The CDR3 sequence is 15 residues long. Germline CDR1 MNHEY, CDR2 SVGAGI. Trimming at V came to 0 bases and at J to 7 bases, leaving 5 bases not matched to a gene. The CDR3 reads CASSYSTSGEGEQYF. In DNA, the CDR3 is TGTGCCAGCAGTTACTCGACTAGCGGGGAAGGGGAGCAGTACTTC.

The rearrangement links TRBV2 to TRBJ2-2; D is possibly TRBD2 (6 bases). This CDR3 spans 17 amino acids. Per the germline V gene, CDR1 is SNHLY and CDR2 is FYNNEI. The V end lost 6 bases, the J end lost 1 base, and 18 bases lay between the germline ends. DNA for the CDR3: TGTGCCAGCAGGGACCCGGGACTCTCCTGGAACACCGGGGAGCTGTTTTTT. It codes for CASRDPGLSWNTGELFF.

The rearrangement uses TRBV10-1 and TRBJ2-7, with TRBD1 matching 10 bases. Germline V gives CDR1 WNHNN, CDR2 SYGVQD (reference sequence). The CDR3 covers 15 residues. Written as DNA, the CDR3 is TGCGCATGCAGAATGTGGGGGACAGGGGCCTACGAGCAGTACTTC. Protein: CACRMWGTGAYEQYF.

V and J are TRBV5-4 and TRBJ2-1; the match to TRBD2 covers 11 bases. Germline loops: CDR1 SGHNT, CDR2 YYREEE (reference sequence). There are 17 residues in the CDR3. V lost 4 bases, J lost 1 base, and 7 bases stayed unmatched. CDR3 sequence reads: CASSPTLAGGSYNEQFF. The DNA of the CDR3 is TGTGCCAGCAGCCCCACCCTAGCGGGGGGTTCCTACAATGAGCAGTTCTTC.

This CDR3 is CASSLGFGTITSNGGYTF. The CDR3 DNA reads TGTGCCAGCAGCTTGGGGTTCGGGACAATTACCTCCAATGGGGGCTACACCTTC. The chain is built from TRBV5-4 and TRBJ1-2; weak D call: TRBD1 (6 bases). This CDR3 spans 18 amino acids. V was pared by 0 bases and J by 8 bases, with 26 bases between. Germline values: CDR1 SGHNT, CDR2 YYREEE (reference sequence).

The chain links TRBV5-1 to TRBJ2-1; 8 bases fit TRBD1. The CDR3 spans 14 residues. Losses at the gene ends were 3 bases for V and 8 bases for J; bases not matched to a gene: 7. Germline V gene sequence: CDR1 SGHRS, CDR2 YFSETQ. CDR3 nucleotides: TGCGCCAGCAGCTCGACTGACAGGGGCCATGAGCAGTTCTTC. It yields the protein CASSSTDRGHEQFF.

This sequence joins TRBV6-5 and TRBJ1-2, with 10 bases that match TRBD1. This CDR3 comprises 15 residues. The V and J ends lost 6 bases and 2 bases, in that order; junction bases with no gene match: 6. From germline, CDR1 is MNHEY and CDR2 SVGAGI. The CDR3 DNA reads TGTGCCAGCAGCCGCGGGACAGGGGTGAACTATGGCTACACCTTC. It specifies CASSRGTGVNYGYTF.

The chain recombines TRBV27 with TRBJ1-2; TRBD1 aligns across 9 bases. Germline-derived CDR1 and CDR2 are MNHEY and SMNVEV (reference sequence). CDR3 length: 15 residues. V was clipped by 5 bases and J by 3 bases; unmatched bases: 7. CDR3 region: CASSPTGGADYGYTF. The DNA for the CDR3 is TGTGCCAGCAGTCCTACAGGGGGCGCGGACTATGGCTACACCTTC.